This T cell receptor beta chain was observed in a study of neoadjuvant anti-PD-1 for oral cavity cancer (dated by TCRdb to the early 2020s). Background on the whole study: Patients mostly received three to four biweekly doses of nivolumab at 3 mg/kg before curative-intent surgical resection. A 33% response rate was observed in the parent correlative cohort, in which 12 patients were included. A fourth nivolumab dose was given around day 43 to patients without progression, and definitive surgical resection was performed in those patients on days 50-56. Responders were defined as patients with complete response, partial response or stable disease by RECIST 1.1; non-responders were defined as patients with progression.

Study-level results and caveats: Higher pretreatment blood Treg/Th17 ratios correlated with higher pretreatment blood TCRbeta clonality and lower post-treatment tumor TCRbeta clonality. Only a few patients per response group were included in the TCR analyses, and larger cohorts for validation were called for by the authors. After neoadjuvant nivolumab, significantly higher T cell clonality (Gini index) was found within PBMCs in non-responders than in responders.

Including cysteine and phenylalanine, the CDR3 has 13 amino acids. Only the CDR3 portion is preserved as DNA: 39 bases, with reading frame beginning at the first base. For CDR1 and CDR2, the germline V gene lists ENHRY and SYGVKD. The V end gives up 8 bases and the J end 1 base, leaving 4 bases in the junction not matched to a gene. For deep sequencing, each PBMC sample was run in six replicates, with libraries mostly built from approximately 0.45 ug of input genomic DNA. Following the manufacturer's instructions, the team built TCRbeta libraries using the immunoSEQ hsTCRbeta kit. The finished libraries were brought together in one pool at about 2.8 nM, which was then read using an Illumina NovaSeq 6000 S4 flow cell. The paper's data handling went like this. The immunoSEQ Analyzer was used for raw data preprocessing and quality control. The analysis was restricted to productive rearrangements, with each unique CDR3 amino acid sequence defining a clonotype. Using the R package tcR, the researchers computed the Gini-Simpson index as their estimate of repertoire clonality. Student's t test was used to compare Gini indices, and Pearson correlation was used to assess associations with tumor size change. TCRdb retrieved this table from immuneACCESS and kept in-frame rearrangements only. Not all clones are present; in checked studies, unresolved V genes account for under half, and no reason is known for the remainder. Clone size and the V and J calls come from that table; the DNA yielded D and trimming. In all, the sample holds around 13,000 clones, and 71% of those were seen once. Of the sample, 2.5% to 3.5% falls within the top ten clones.

According to the study, the label for this sample's time point signals: after neoadjuvant nivolumab, at surgical resection. Patients were newly diagnosed with stage II-IVA oral cavity squamous cell carcinoma and had received no prior systemic or radiation treatment. The cohort consisted of patients with HPV-negative, locally advanced oral cavity squamous cell carcinoma. Peripheral blood mononuclear cells were analyzed directly, without maintenance or expansion in culture. Samples were obtained from a longitudinal correlative study of a single-arm phase II trial of neoadjuvant nivolumab in oral cavity squamous cell carcinoma. Subject-matched pre- and post-treatment PBMCs and tumors from three responders and three non-responders were subjected to genomic DNA-based TCRbeta sequencing. Peripheral blood mononuclear cells were collected before nivolumab treatment and were collected again after treatment, at the time of surgery. The Maxwell RSC DNA from Cells kit was used to extract genomic DNA from PBMCs.

Worth noting for this clone: Its antigen is not yet known. Base qualities are not recorded, but no much larger clone differs from it by a single base.

The TCR comes from a person aged 40 to 85 with oral cavity squamous cell carcinoma. The sample here was PBMCs, taken after nivolumab (anti-PD-1) treatment. The V and J genes are TRBV10-3 and TRBJ1-1; TRBD1 lines up with 7 middle nucleotides. The sequenced DNA is TGTGCCATCGGAGGGGGCGCGAACACTGAAGCTTTCTTT. It translates to CAIGGGANTEAFF.